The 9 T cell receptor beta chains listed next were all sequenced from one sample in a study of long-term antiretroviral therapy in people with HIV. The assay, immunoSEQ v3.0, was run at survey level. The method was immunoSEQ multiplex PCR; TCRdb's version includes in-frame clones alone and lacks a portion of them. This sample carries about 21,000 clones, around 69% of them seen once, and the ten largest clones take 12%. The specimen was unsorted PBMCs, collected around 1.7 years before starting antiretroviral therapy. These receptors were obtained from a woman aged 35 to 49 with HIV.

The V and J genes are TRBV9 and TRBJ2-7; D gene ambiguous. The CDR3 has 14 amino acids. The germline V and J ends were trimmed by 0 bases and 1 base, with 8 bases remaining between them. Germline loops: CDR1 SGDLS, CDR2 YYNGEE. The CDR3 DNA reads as TGTGCCAGCAGCGTAGTTCCGGAATCCTACGAGCAGTACTTC. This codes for CASSVVPESYEQYF.

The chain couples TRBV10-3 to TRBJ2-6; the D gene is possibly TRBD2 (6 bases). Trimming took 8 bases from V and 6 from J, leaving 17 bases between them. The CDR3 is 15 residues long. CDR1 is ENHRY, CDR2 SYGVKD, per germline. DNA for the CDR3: TGTGCCATCGGGGGGTATAGCGTTGCGGCCAACGTCCTGACTTTC. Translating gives CAIGGYSVAANVLTF.

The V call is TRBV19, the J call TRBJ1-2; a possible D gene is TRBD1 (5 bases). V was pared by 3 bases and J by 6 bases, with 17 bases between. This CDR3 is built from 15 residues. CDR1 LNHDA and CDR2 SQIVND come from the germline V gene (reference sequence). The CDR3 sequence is CASSIGTLQGDGYTF. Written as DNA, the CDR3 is TGTGCCAGTAGTATTGGAACACTACAAGGGGATGGCTACACCTTC.

CDR3 bases: TGCAGCGTTGAGGGACAGAACCAGAACACCGGGGAGCTGTTTTTT. The encoded protein is CSVEGQNQNTGELFF. The chain joins TRBV29-1 to TRBJ2-2, with 7 bases aligning to TRBD1. V gave up 3 bases and J gave up 1 base; unmatched junction bases: 5. The CDR3 runs to 15 residues. Germline assignment: CDR1 SQVTM and CDR2 ANQGSEA.

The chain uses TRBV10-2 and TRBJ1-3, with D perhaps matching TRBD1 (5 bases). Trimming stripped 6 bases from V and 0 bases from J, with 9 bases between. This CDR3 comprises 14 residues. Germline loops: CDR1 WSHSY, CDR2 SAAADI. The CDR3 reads CASRPGISGNTIYF. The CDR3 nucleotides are TGCGCCAGCAGGCCAGGGATCTCTGGAAACACCATATATTTT.

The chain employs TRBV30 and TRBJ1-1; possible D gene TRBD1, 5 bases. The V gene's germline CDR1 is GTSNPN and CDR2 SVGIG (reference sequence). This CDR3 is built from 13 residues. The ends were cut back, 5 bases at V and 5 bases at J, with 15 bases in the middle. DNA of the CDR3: TGTGCCTGGTGGCGGGGGGTGGGGACTGAAGCTTTCTTT. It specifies CAWWRGVGTEAFF.

CDR3 amino acids: CAISGLRSDTQYF. CDR3 DNA: TGTGCCATCAGTGGCCTCCGGTCAGATACGCAGTATTTT. V usage is TRBV10-3 and J usage is TRBJ2-3; the D is unclear. The CDR3 is made up of 13 amino acids. Per germline, CDR1 ENHRY and CDR2 SYGVKD. Trimming stripped 4 bases from V and 4 bases from J, with 9 bases between.

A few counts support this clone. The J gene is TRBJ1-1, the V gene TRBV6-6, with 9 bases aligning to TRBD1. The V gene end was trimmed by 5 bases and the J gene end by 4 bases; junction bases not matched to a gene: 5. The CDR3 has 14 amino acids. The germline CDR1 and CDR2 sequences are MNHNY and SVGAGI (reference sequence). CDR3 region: CASSVGTGSTEAFF. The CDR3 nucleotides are TGTGCCAGCAGTGTCGGGACAGGGAGCACTGAAGCTTTCTTT.

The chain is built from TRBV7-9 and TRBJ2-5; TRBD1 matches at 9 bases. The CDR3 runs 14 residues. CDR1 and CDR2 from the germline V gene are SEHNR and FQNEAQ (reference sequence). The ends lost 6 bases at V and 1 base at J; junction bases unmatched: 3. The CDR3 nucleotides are TGTGCCAGCAGGAACAGGGGGCCCCAAGAGACCCAGTACTTC. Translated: CASRNRGPQETQYF. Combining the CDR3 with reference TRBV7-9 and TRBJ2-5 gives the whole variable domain DTGVSQNPRHKITKRGQNVTFRCDPISEHNRLYWYRQTLGQGPEFLTYFQNEAQLEKSRLLSDRFSAERPKGSFSTLEIQRTEQGDSAMYLCASRNRGPQETQYFGPGTRLLVL.